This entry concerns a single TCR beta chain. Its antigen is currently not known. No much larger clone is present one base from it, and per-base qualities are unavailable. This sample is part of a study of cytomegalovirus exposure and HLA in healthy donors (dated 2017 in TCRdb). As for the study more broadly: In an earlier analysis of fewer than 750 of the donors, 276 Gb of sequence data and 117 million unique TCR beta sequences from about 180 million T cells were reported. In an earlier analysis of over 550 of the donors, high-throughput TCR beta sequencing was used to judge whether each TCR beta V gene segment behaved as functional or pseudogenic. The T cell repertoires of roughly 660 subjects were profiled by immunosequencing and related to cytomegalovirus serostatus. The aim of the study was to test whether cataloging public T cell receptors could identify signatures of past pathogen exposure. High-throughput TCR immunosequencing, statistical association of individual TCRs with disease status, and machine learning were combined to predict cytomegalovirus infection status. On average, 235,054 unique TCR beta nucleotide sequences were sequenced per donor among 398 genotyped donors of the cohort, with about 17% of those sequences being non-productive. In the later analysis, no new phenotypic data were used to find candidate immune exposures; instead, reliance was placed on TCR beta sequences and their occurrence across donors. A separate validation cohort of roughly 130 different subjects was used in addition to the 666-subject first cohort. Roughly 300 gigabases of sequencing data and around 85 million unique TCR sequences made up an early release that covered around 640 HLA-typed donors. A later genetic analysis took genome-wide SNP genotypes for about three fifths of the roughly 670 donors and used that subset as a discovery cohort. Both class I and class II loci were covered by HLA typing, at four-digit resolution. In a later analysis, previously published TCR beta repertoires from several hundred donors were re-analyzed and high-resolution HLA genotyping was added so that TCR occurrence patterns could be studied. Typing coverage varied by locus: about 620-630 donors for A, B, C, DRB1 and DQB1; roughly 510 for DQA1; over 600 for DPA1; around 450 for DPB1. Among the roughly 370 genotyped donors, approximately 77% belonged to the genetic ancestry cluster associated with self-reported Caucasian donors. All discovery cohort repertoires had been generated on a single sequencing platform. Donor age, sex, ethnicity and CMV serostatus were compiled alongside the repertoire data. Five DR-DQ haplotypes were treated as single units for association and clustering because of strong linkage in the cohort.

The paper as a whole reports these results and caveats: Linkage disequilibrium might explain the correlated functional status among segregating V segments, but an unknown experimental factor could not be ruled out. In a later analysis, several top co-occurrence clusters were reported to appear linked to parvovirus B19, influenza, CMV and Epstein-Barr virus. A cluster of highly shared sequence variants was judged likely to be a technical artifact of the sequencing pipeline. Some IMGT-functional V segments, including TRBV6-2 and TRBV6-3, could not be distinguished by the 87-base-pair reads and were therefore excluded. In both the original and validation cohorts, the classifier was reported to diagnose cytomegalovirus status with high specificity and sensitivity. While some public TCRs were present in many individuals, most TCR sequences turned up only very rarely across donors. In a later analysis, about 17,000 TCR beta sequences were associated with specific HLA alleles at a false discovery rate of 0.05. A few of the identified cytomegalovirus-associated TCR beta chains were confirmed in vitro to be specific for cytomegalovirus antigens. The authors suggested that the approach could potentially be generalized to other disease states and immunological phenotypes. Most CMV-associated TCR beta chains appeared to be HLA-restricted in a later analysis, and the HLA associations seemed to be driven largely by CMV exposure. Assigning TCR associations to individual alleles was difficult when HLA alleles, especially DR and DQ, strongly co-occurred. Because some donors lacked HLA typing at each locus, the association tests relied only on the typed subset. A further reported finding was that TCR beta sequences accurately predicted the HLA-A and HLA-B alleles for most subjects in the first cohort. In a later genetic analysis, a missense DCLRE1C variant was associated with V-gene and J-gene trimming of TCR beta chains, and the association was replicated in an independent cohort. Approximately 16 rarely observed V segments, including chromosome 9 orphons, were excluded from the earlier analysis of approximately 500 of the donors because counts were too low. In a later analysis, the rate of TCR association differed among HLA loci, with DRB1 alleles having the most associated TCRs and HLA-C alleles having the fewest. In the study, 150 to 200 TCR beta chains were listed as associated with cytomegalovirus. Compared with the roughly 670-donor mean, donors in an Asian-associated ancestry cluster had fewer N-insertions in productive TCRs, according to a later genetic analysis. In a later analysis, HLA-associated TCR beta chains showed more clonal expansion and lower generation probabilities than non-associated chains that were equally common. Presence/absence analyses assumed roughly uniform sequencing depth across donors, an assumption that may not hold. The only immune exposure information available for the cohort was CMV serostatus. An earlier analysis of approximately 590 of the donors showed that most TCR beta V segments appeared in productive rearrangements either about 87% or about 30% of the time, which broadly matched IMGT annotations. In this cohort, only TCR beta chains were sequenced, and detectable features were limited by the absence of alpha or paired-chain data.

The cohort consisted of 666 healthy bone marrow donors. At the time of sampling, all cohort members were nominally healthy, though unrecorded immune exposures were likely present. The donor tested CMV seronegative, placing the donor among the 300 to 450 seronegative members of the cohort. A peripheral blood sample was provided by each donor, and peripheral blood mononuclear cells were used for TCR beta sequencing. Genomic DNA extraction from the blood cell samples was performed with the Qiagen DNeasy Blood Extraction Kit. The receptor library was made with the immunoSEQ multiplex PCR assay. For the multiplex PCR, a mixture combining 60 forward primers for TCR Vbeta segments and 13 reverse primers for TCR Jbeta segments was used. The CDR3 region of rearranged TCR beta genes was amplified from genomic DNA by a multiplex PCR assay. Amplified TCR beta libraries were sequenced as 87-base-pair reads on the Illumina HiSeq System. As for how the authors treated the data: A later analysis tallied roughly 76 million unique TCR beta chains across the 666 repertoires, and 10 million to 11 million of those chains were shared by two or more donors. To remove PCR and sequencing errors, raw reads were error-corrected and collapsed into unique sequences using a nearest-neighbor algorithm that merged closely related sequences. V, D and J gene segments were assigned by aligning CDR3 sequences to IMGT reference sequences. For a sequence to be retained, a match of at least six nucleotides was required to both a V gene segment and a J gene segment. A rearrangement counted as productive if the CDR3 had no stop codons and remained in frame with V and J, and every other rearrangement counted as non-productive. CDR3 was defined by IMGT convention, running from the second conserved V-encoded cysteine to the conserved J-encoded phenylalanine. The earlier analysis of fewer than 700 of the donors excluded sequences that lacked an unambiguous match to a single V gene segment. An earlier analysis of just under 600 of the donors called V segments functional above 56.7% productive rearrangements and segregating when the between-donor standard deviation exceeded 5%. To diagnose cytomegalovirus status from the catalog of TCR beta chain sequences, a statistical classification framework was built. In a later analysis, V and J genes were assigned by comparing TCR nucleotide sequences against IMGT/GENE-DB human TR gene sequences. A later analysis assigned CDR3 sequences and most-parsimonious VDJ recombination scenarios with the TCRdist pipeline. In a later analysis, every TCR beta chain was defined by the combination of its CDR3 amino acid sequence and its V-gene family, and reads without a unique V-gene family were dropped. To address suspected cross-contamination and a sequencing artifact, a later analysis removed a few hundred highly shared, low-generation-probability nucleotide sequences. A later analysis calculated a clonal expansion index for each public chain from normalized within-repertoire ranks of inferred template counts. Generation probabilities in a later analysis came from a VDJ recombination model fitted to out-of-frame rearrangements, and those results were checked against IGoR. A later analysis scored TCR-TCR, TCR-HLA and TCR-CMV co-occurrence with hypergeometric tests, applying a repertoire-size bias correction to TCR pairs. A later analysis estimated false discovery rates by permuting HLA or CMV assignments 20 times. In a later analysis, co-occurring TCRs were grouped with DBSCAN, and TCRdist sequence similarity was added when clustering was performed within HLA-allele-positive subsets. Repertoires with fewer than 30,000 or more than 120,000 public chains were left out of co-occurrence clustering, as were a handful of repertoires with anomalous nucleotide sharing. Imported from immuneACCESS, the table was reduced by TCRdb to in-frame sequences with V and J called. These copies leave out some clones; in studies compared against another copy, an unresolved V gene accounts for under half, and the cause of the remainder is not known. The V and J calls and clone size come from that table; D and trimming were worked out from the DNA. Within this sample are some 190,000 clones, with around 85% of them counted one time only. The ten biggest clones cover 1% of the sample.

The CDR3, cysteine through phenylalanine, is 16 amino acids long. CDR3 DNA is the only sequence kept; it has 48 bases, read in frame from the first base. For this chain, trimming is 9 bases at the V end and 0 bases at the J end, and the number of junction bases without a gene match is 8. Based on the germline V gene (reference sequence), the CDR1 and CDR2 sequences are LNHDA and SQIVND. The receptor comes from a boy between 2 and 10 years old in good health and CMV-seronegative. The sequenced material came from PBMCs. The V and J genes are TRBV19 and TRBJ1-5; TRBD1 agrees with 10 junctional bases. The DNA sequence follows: TGTGCCAGCACCGGGACAGGGGCATATAGCAATCAGCCCCAGCATTTT. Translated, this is CASTGTGAYSNQPQHF.